The 13 T cell receptor beta chains listed next were all sequenced from one sample in a study of OX40 agonist ivuxolimab in advanced cancers. Measured with immunoSEQ multiplex PCR; TCRdb has only the in-frame clones, and not every one. This sample has tens of thousands of clones; approximately 91% occur once, and the top ten carry under 0.35%. Sequencing was performed on CD4+ or CD8+ T cells sorted from blood, taken in a trial of the OX40 agonist ivuxolimab. These receptors were taken from an adult with an advanced solid tumor such as melanoma, head and neck, liver or kidney cancer.

The chain combines TRBV7-9 with TRBJ2-1; 12 nucleotides agree with TRBD2. This CDR3 spans 12 amino acids. CDR1 is SEHNR, CDR2 FQNEAQ, per germline (reference sequence). The trim removed 8 bases at V and 8 bases at J, leaving 1 base unmatched. The CDR3 reads CASPSGRDEQFF. In nucleotides, the CDR3 is TGTGCCAGCCCTAGCGGGAGGGATGAGCAGTTCTTC.

The chain links TRBV4-3 to TRBJ2-4; D is unresolved. The CDR3 is 14 amino acids. Germline V lookup: CDR1 LGHNA, CDR2 YSLEER. Trimming pared 2 bases from V and 0 bases from J, leaving 5 bases between. DNA for the CDR3: TGCGCCAGCAGCCAACAGATAGCCAAAAACATTCAGTACTTC. This translates into CASSQQIAKNIQYF.

V gene TRBV11-3 combines with J gene TRBJ2-2, with 8 bases fitting TRBD2. Germline V lookup: CDR1 SGHNT, CDR2 YENEEA. V gave up 3 bases and J gave up 4 bases; unmatched junction bases: 7. The CDR3 covers 16 residues. CDR3 sequence reads: CASSFSSGSGTGELFF. Written as DNA, the CDR3 is TGTGCCAGCAGCTTTTCAAGCGGGAGTGGCACCGGGGAGCTGTTTTTT.

The rearrangement uses TRBV4-3 and TRBJ2-3; D is uncertain. Trimming cost V 0 bases and J 0 bases, with 13 bases left between them. This CDR3 spans 17 amino acids. In germline, CDR1 is LGHNA, CDR2 YSLEER. CDR3 amino acids: CASSQDRTWGSTDTQYF. Written as DNA, the CDR3 is TGCGCCAGCAGCCAAGATCGCACATGGGGAAGCACAGATACGCAGTATTTT.

V gene TRBV10-1 combines with J gene TRBJ2-2; weak D call: TRBD1 (5 bases). Deletions cut 8 bases from V and 1 base from J, with 5 bases between. Germline assignment: CDR1 WNHNN and CDR2 SYGVQD (reference sequence). The length of the CDR3 is 12 residues. This CDR3 reads CASGQNTGELFF. CDR3 bases: TGCGCCAGCGGACAGAACACCGGGGAGCTGTTTTTT.

V usage is TRBV11-1 and J usage is TRBJ2-2; D is ambiguous. This CDR3 is built from 15 residues. Deletions cut 1 base from V and 6 bases from J, with 12 bases between. CDR1 and CDR2 (germline): SGHAT, FQDESV (reference sequence). CDR3 in DNA: TGTGCCAGCAGCTTAGGTGGGGTGCTAGCCGGGGAGCTGTTTTTT. This gives the protein CASSLGGVLAGELFF.

This chain joins TRBV10-2 and TRBJ2-7; 8 bases map to TRBD2. The CDR3 has 15 amino acids. The germline gives CDR1 WSHSY, CDR2 SAAADI. After removal of 3 bases from V and 5 bases from J, the junction contained 9 bases not matched to a gene. In nucleotides, the CDR3 is TGCGCCAGCAGTGACACTAGCGGAAGGAGCGACGAGCAGTACTTC. It codes for CASSDTSGRSDEQYF.

This clone was detected only once. The chain couples TRBV5-6 to TRBJ2-2, with TRBD1 matching 12 bases. V trimming: 1 base; J trimming: 6 bases; junction bases outside the gene matches: 4. Germline loops: CDR1 SGHDT, CDR2 YYEEEE. This CDR3 spans 16 amino acids. Written as DNA, the CDR3 is TGTGCCAGCAGCTTGTTGGGACAGGGGGCGTCCGGGGAGCTGTTTTTT. It encodes CASSLLGQGASGELFF.

CDR3 coding DNA: TGTGCCAGCAGTGAAATTCTAGCGGGATCCTACAATGAGCAGTTCTTC. It codes for CASSEILAGSYNEQFF. V and J are TRBV6-1 and TRBJ2-1; TRBD2 agrees at 9 bases. Germline V gene sequence: CDR1 MNHNS, CDR2 SASEGT. This CDR3 region has 16 residues. The V and J ends lost 2 bases and 1 base, in that order; junction bases with no gene match: 3.

V and J are TRBV2 and TRBJ2-2; 9 nucleotides match TRBD2. Germline V gene sequence: CDR1 SNHLY, CDR2 FYNNEI. The CDR3 loop spans 14 amino acids. With 7 bases clipped from V and 5 bases from J, the junction kept 5 bases outside the gene matches. The CDR3 DNA reads as TGTGCCAGCAATGAGGCGGGAGGGACCGGGGAGCTGTTTTTT. Translated: CASNEAGGTGELFF.

This clone came up a few times. The genes are TRBV11-3 and TRBJ2-3; no definite D call. Trimming cost V 5 bases and J 1 base, with 7 bases left between them. Germline CDR1 and CDR2: SGHNT and YENEEA. CDR3 size: 13 residues. The CDR3 DNA is TGTGCCAGCAGCCCCCCAGGCACAGATACGCAGTATTTT. Residues: CASSPPGTDTQYF.

The chain links TRBV5-1 to TRBJ2-3, with D possibly matching TRBD2 (6 bases). The germline V and J ends were trimmed by 6 bases and 2 bases, with 19 bases remaining between them. The CDR3 totals 16 residues. Germline values: CDR1 SGHRS, CDR2 YFSETQ. As DNA, the CDR3 is TGCGCCAGCAACCACAATCCGGGACTGGACACAGATACGCAGTATTTT. Translation: CASNHNPGLDTDTQYF.

This clone appeared once. This CDR3 is CASSLQQGKLGPQHF. The CDR3 DNA sequence: TGTGCCAGCAGTCTCCAACAGGGGAAACTGGGGCCCCAGCATTTT. The chain employs TRBV28 and TRBJ1-5; 7 positions agree with TRBD1. CDR3 length: 15 residues. The V gene's germline CDR1 is MDHEN and CDR2 SYDVKM. After removal of 5 bases from V and 9 bases from J, the junction contained 13 bases not matched to a gene.